These T cell receptor beta chains were read from a single sample in a study of T cells in Graves' hyperthyroidism and ophthalmopathy. TCRdb fed the multiplex PCR reads into MiXCR, producing one record per CDR3 protein. The table has 500,000 to 600,000 distinct CDR3 sequences, approximately 49% seen once. Sequenced: peripheral blood or thyroid tissue (not recorded which). These TCRs come from an adult woman with Graves' disease, either hyperthyroidism or ophthalmopathy (not recorded which). CDR3s include the opening cysteine and the closing phenylalanine or tryptophan. The D gene is left open where the match is weak. For some rows the clone size is stated as once, few or many, or as a class when expanded; others skip it.

abundance | j_gene | d_gene | v_gene | CDR3aa | CDR3nt
NA | TRBJ1-6 | NA | TRBV19 | CASSLLIPQGFTNSPLHF | TGTGCCAGTAGCCTCCTCATACCACAGGGTTTCACGAATTCACCCCTCCACTTT
NA | TRBJ1-4 | TRBD1 | TRBV10-3 | CAISVDRGREKLFF | TGTGCCATCAGTGTGGACAGGGGCCGTGAAAAACTGTTTTTT
NA | TRBJ1-1 | TRBD1 | TRBV20-1 | CSARDGTGGLGEAFF | TGCAGTGCTAGAGATGGGACAGGGGGTTTGGGTGAAGCTTTCTTT
NA | TRBJ1-1 | NA | TRBV15 | CATSSFEGSTEAFF | TGTGCCACCAGCAGCTTTGAGGGCTCCACTGAAGCTTTCTTT
few | TRBJ1-2 | NA | TRBV10-3 | CAGSYRRTYGYTF | TGTGCCGGCAGTTACAGGCGGACTTATGGCTACACCTTC
once | TRBJ2-1 | NA | TRBV5-1 | CASRTGIEQFF | TGCGCCAGCAGAACAGGGATTGAGCAGTTCTTC
NA | TRBJ2-7 | TRBD1 | TRBV5-1 | CASTKLTGDEQYF | TGCGCCAGCACGAAACTCACAGGGGACGAGCAGTACTTC
NA | TRBJ1-6 | TRBD1 | TRBV11-2 | CASSLATGGGNSPLHF | TGTGCCAGCAGCTTGGCCACAGGGGGTGGAAATTCACCCCTCCACTTT
NA | TRBJ2-1 | NA | TRBV29-1 | CSSFRYNEQFF | TGCAGCTCTTTCAGGTACAATGAGCAGTTCTTC
NA | TRBJ2-5 | TRBD1 | TRBV2 | CASRRGTGGFETQYF | TGTGCCAGCAGGAGGGGGACAGGGGGCTTCGAGACCCAGTACTTC
NA | TRBJ1-2 | NA | TRBV29-1 | CSVVGPAPLGYTF | TGCAGCGTTGTAGGGCCTGCCCCCCTTGGCTACACCTTC
few | TRBJ1-2 | NA | TRBV12-3/TRBV12-4 | CASSLGVDYGYTF | TGTGCCAGCAGTTTGGGGGTTGACTATGGCTACACCTTC
many | TRBJ2-5 | NA | TRBV20-1 | CSAKASQETQYF | TGCAGTGCAAAGGCCTCTCAAGAGACCCAGTACTTC